A selection of T cell receptor beta chains follows, all from one sample in a study of CD8+ T cells in alopecia areata. Some clones are missing from TCRdb's copy, which holds only in-frame ones; the method was immunoSEQ multiplex PCR. The table lists 180,000 or so clones, 58% of them singletons. Sample: CD4+ T cells sorted from blood, taken at week 24, from a patient treated with tofacitinib. The source of these receptors is a human donor with alopecia areata. The CDR3 runs from the conserved cysteine through the conserved F or W. The D gene is left open where the match is weak. The size of a clone is reported for some rows only, either as once, few or many, or as a class for expanded clones.

CDR3 protein	CDR3 DNA	V gene	CDR3 length	D gene	clone size	J gene
CASSFHGWEQFF	TGTGCCAGCAGCTTCCACGGGTGGGAGCAGTTCTTC	TRBV7-6	12	.	few	TRBJ2-1
CASSPRLSGNTIYF	TGTGCCAGCAGCCCCCGTTTGAGCGGCAACACCATATATTTT	TRBV7-9	14	.	.	TRBJ1-3
CASSRNRDRGSYEQYF	TGCGCCAGCAGCCGGAACCGGGACAGGGGATCATACGAGCAGTACTTC	TRBV4-1	16	TRBD1	.	TRBJ2-7
CASSYSSDVAVGEQFF	TGTGCCAGCAGTTACTCGTCGGACGTGGCGGTCGGTGAGCAGTTCTTC	TRBV6-5	16	.	few	TRBJ2-1
CASSPRRRDEQYF	TGTGCCAGCAGCCCCCGCCGGAGGGACGAGCAGTACTTC	TRBV27	13	.	.	TRBJ2-7
CASSLGSSGGDTDTQYF	TGCGCCAGCAGCTTGGGATCTAGCGGGGGGGACACAGATACGCAGTATTTT	TRBV5-1	17	TRBD2	once	TRBJ2-3
CASSPRTTSFSTDTQYF	TGTGCCAGCAGCCCCAGAACTACAAGTTTTAGCACAGATACGCAGTATTTT	TRBV14	17	.	.	TRBJ2-3
CASSPHGGDQPQHF	TGTGCCAGCAGCCCTCATGGGGGGGACCAGCCCCAGCATTTT	TRBV7-2	14	.	.	TRBJ1-5
CASSEAGGTDTQYF	TGTGCCAGCAGTGAGGCAGGCGGCACAGATACGCAGTATTTT	TRBV28	14	.	few	TRBJ2-3
CAIGLTGPNQPQHF	TGTGCCATCGGCCTGACAGGACCCAATCAGCCCCAGCATTTT	TRBV10-3	14	.	.	TRBJ1-5
CASSLLVGGAGETQYF	TGTGCCAGCAGCTTATTGGTCGGGGGGGCCGGAGAGACCCAGTACTTC	TRBV7-2	16	TRBD2	.	TRBJ2-5
CASSVGTVSGELFF	TGTGCCAGCAGTGTAGGGACAGTATCCGGGGAGCTGTTTTTT	TRBV2	14	TRBD1	.	TRBJ2-2
CASIRSTGELFF	TGTGCCAGCATTAGGTCTACCGGGGAGCTGTTTTTT	TRBV28	12	.	.	TRBJ2-2
CASSRHAAGVWDNEQFF	TGTGCCAGCAGCCGGCATGCGGCGGGAGTTTGGGACAATGAGCAGTTCTTC	TRBV9	17	TRBD2	few	TRBJ2-1
CASDGGAGRTDTQYF	TGTGCCAGCGATGGGGGGGCAGGCCGCACAGATACGCAGTATTTT	TRBV2	15	.	.	TRBJ2-3
CSVTQSYGYTF	TGCAGCGTTACCCAGAGCTATGGCTACACCTTC	TRBV29-1	11	.	.	TRBJ1-2
CASSRNRDRGREAFF	TGTGCCAGCAGCCGCAACCGGGACAGGGGGCGGGAGGCTTTCTTT	TRBV11-2	15	TRBD1	.	TRBJ1-1
CASSSTAETQYF	TGTGCCAGCAGCTCGACAGCGGAGACCCAGTACTTC	TRBV7-9	12	.	.	TRBJ2-5
CRIWGASGYTF	TGCAGGATATGGGGGGCCAGTGGCTACACCTTC	TRBV20-1	11	.	.	TRBJ1-2
CASSRGRDRETEAFF	TGTGCCAGCAGTCGAGGAAGGGACAGGGAGACTGAAGCTTTCTTT	TRBV6-6	15	TRBD1	.	TRBJ1-1
CATSRSGQGPYNEQFF	TGTGCCACCAGCAGATCAGGGCAGGGCCCCTACAATGAGCAGTTCTTC	TRBV15	16	.	few	TRBJ2-1
CSARDYGYTF	TGCAGCGCCCGTGACTATGGCTACACCTTC	TRBV29-1	10	.	.	TRBJ1-2
CATRLPSTDTQYF	TGCGCCACTCGATTACCTAGCACAGATACGCAGTATTTT	TRBV5-1	13	.	.	TRBJ2-3
CSASLGTGQYF	TGCAGTGCTAGCCTAGGTACGGGGCAGTACTTC	TRBV20-1	11	.	.	TRBJ2-7
CASSTRYGSGLLQETQYF	TGTGCCAGCAGCACGCGATATGGTAGCGGGTTACTCCAAGAGACCCAGTACTTC	TRBV7-7	18	TRBD2	.	TRBJ2-5
CAISSRALKPQETQYF	TGCGCCATCTCAAGCAGGGCCCTAAAACCCCAAGAGACCCAGTACTTC	TRBV23-1	16	.	.	TRBJ2-5
CASSLGAVRQPQHF	TGTGCCAGCAGCTTGGGGGCAGTAAGACAGCCCCAGCATTTT	TRBV5-6	14	.	.	TRBJ1-5
CASSVISYNSPLHF	TGTGCCAGCAGCGTCATCTCCTATAATTCACCCCTCCACTTT	TRBV2	14	.	few	TRBJ1-6
CAWARTGWGTDTQYF	TGTGCCTGGGCACGGACAGGGTGGGGCACAGATACGCAGTATTTT	TRBV30	15	TRBD1	.	TRBJ2-3
CASSPQGNNQPQHF	TGTGCCAGCAGCCCCCAGGGGAACAATCAGCCCCAGCATTTT	TRBV5-6	14	.	.	TRBJ1-5
CAWSRGLGGANVLTF	TGTGCCTGGAGCCGGGGCCTCGGTGGGGCCAACGTCCTGACTTTC	TRBV30	15	.	.	TRBJ2-6
CASSLAGGITYEQYF	TGTGCCAGCAGCTTAGCGGGGGGGATTACCTACGAGCAGTACTTC	TRBV7-2	15	TRBD2	few	TRBJ2-7
CASSFGTPPDTQYF	TGTGCCAGCAGTTTTGGAACTCCCCCGGATACGCAGTATTTT	TRBV27	14	.	.	TRBJ2-3
CASSGQGETQYF	TGTGCCAGCAGCGGTCAGGGGGAGACCCAGTACTTC	TRBV9	12	.	few	TRBJ2-5
CASSDPRGMGEKLFF	TGTGCCAGCAGTGACCCTCGGGGGATGGGCGAAAAACTGTTTTTT	TRBV25-1	15	.	.	TRBJ1-4
CASSRETGEKLFF	TGTGCCAGCAGTAGAGAGACGGGTGAAAAACTGTTTTTT	TRBV6-6	13	.	few	TRBJ1-4
CASSLGAGADTQYF	TGTGCCAGCAGCTTGGGAGCGGGAGCAGATACGCAGTATTTT	TRBV5-5	14	TRBD2	few	TRBJ2-3
CSYIPGTGYEQYF	TGCAGCTATATTCCCGGGACAGGGTACGAGCAGTACTTC	TRBV29-1	13	TRBD1	few	TRBJ2-7
CASSLEDPGHETQYF	TGCGCCAGCAGCTTGGAGGATCCAGGGCACGAGACCCAGTACTTC	TRBV5-1	15	.	few	TRBJ2-5
CASSEIRGNEQFF	TGTGCCAGCAGTGAGATCAGGGGAAATGAGCAGTTCTTC	TRBV2	13	.	.	TRBJ2-1
CSGSPALNTEAFF	TGCAGCGGATCGCCGGCTCTGAACACTGAAGCTTTCTTT	TRBV29-1	13	.	.	TRBJ1-1
CAIRPRETHNEQFF	TGTGCCATCAGACCCCGGGAGACTCACAATGAGCAGTTCTTC	TRBV10-3	14	.	.	TRBJ2-1
CASTGQMNTEAFF	TGTGCCAGCACTGGACAGATGAACACTGAAGCTTTCTTT	TRBV7-9	13	.	few	TRBJ1-1
CASSFSDRGNIQYF	TGTGCCAGCAGCTTCTCCGACAGGGGAAACATTCAGTACTTC	TRBV7-9	14	TRBD1	.	TRBJ2-4
CASSPPTGPNEKLFF	TGTGCCAGCAGCCCGCCCACGGGCCCGAATGAAAAACTGTTTTTT	TRBV7-2	15	.	.	TRBJ1-4
CASSLYGGETQYF	TGCGCCAGCAGCTTGTACGGGGGAGAGACCCAGTACTTC	TRBV5-1	13	.	.	TRBJ2-5
CASSDPAQDPGELFF	TGTGCCAGCAGTGATCCCGCGCAGGATCCCGGGGAGCTGTTTTTT	TRBV25-1	15	.	.	TRBJ2-2
CASSLTAPGGGAEAFF	TGTGCCAGCAGCTTAACGGCCCCGGGGGGAGGGGCTGAAGCTTTCTTT	TRBV7-2	16	.	few	TRBJ1-1
CASSFLGGEAFF	TGTGCCAGCAGTTTTCTGGGAGGTGAAGCTTTCTTT	TRBV28	12	.	.	TRBJ1-1
CASSLIRGGAGNEQFF	TGTGCCAGCAGCTTAATCCGCGGGGGGGCCGGTAATGAGCAGTTCTTC	TRBV7-2	16	TRBD2	.	TRBJ2-1
CASSLGPSAETQYF	TGTGCCAGCAGCTTAGGTCCCTCGGCGGAGACCCAGTACTTC	TRBV7-7	14	.	many	TRBJ2-5
CAISEIGEQYF	TGTGCCATCAGTGAGATCGGGGAGCAGTACTTC	TRBV10-3	11	.	.	TRBJ2-7
CATSPYRGGYTF	TGTGCCACCAGCCCATACAGAGGTGGCTACACCTTC	TRBV15	12	.	.	TRBJ1-2
CASSSPTQREPNEQFF	TGTGCCAGCAGCTCGCCTACCCAGCGGGAGCCCAATGAGCAGTTCTTC	TRBV7-8	16	TRBD2	.	TRBJ2-1
CAIRGQVNTGELFF	TGTGCCATCAGGGGACAGGTCAACACCGGGGAGCTGTTTTTT	TRBV10-3	14	TRBD1	few	TRBJ2-2